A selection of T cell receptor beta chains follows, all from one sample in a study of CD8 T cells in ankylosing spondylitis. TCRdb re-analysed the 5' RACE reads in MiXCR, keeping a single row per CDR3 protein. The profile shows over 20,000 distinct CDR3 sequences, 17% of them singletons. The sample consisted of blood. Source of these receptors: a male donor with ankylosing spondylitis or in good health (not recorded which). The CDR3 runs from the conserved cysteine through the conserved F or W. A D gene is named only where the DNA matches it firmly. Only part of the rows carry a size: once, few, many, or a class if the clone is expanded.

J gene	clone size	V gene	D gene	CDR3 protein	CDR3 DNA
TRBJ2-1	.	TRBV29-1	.	CSVVASRPGDEQFF	TGCAGCGTTGTGGCTAGCCGTCCGGGGGATGAGCAGTTCTTC
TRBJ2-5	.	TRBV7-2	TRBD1	CASSLVVGTDEETQYF	TGTGCCAGCAGCTTAGTTGTGGGGACAGATGAAGAGACCCAGTACTTC
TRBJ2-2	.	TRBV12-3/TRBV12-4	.	CASTPVRDAGELFF	TGTGCCAGCACCCCTGTGAGGGATGCGGGGGAGCTGTTTTTT
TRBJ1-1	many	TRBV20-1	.	CSARDTGVAFF	TGCAGTGCTAGAGATACTGGTGTGGCTTTCTTT
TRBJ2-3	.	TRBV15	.	CATSRDLIDTQYF	TGTGCCACCAGCAGAGATCTCATAGATACGCAGTATTTT
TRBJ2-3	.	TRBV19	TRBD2	CASRPLAGVNTQYF	TGTGCCAGTAGGCCCCTAGCGGGGGTAAATACGCAGTATTTT
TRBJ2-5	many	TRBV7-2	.	CASSGGRRETQYF	TGTGCCAGCAGCGGAGGACGACGCGAGACCCAGTACTTC
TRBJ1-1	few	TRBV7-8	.	CASSFSRERGTEAFF	TGTGCCAGCAGCTTTTCCAGGGAGAGGGGCACTGAAGCTTTCTTT
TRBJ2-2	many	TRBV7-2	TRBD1	CASSSRDRGTGELFF	TGTGCCAGCAGCTCGAGGGACAGGGGGACCGGGGAGCTGTTTTTT
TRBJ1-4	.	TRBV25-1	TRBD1	CASSAKTGQNEKLFF	TGTGCCAGCAGTGCGAAGACAGGGCAAAATGAAAAACTGTTTTTT
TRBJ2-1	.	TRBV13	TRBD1	CASSFDRDYNEQFF	TGTGCCAGCAGCTTCGACAGGGACTACAATGAGCAGTTCTTC
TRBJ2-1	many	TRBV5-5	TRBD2	CASRAGDYNEQFF	TGTGCCAGCAGGGCGGGGGACTACAATGAGCAGTTCTTC
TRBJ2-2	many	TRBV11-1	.	CASSRYRADTGELFF	TGTGCCAGCAGCCGCTACAGGGCGGACACCGGGGAGCTGTTTTTT
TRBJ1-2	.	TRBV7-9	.	CASSGGGSYGYTF	TGTGCCAGCAGCGGGGGCGGTTCTTATGGCTACACCTTC
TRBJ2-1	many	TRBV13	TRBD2	CASSSGLAGNNEQFF	TGTGCCAGCAGCTCGGGACTAGCGGGGAACAATGAGCAGTTCTTC
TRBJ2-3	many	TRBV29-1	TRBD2	CSVFKGLAGPTDTQYF	TGCAGCGTTTTTAAAGGACTAGCGGGGCCCACAGATACGCAGTATTTT
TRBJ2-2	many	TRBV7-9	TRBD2	CASSEISGRAGELFF	TGTGCCAGCAGCGAAATTAGCGGGAGGGCCGGGGAGCTGTTTTTT
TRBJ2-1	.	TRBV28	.	CASSLTSPNNEQFF	TGTGCCAGCAGTTTAACTAGCCCAAACAATGAGCAGTTCTTC
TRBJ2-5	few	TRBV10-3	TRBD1	CAIRKSTGEETQYF	TGTGCCATCAGGAAATCCACAGGGGAAGAGACCCAGTACTTC
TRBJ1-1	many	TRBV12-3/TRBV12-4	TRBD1	CASSLQGGDTEAFF	TGTGCCAGCAGCTTACAGGGGGGGGACACTGAAGCTTTCTTT
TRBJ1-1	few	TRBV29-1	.	CSVADSEAFF	TGCAGCGTTGCGGACAGTGAAGCTTTCTTT
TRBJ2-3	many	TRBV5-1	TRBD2	CASSQGTSESTDTQYF	TGCGCCAGCAGCCAGGGGACTAGCGAGAGCACAGATACGCAGTATTTT
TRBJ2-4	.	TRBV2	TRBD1	CASRGTGRDIQYF	TGTGCCAGCAGAGGGACAGGGCGGGACATTCAGTACTTC
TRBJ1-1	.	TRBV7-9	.	CASSSTTVEAFF	TGTGCCAGCAGCTCCACGACAGTTGAAGCTTTCTTT
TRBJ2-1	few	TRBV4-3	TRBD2	CASSQEGTSGGANEQFF	TGCGCCAGCAGCCAAGAGGGTACTAGCGGGGGGGCCAATGAGCAGTTCTTC
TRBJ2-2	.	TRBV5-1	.	CASSTGHANTGELFF	TGCGCCAGCAGCACCGGACACGCGAACACCGGGGAGCTGTTTTTT
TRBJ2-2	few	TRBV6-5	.	CASSYASGLAGELFF	TGTGCCAGCAGTTACGCCTCGGGACTGGCCGGGGAGCTGTTTTTT
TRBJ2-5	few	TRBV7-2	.	CASRVDATTRGTQYF	TGTGCCAGCAGGGTGGACGCTACCACTCGGGGTACCCAGTACTTC
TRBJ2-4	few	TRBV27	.	CASRGRGGNIQYF	TGTGCCAGCAGGGGGAGGGGGGGAAACATTCAGTACTTC
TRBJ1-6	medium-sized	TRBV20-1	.	CSARDWSSSPLHF	TGCAGTGCTAGAGATTGGTCCAGTTCACCCCTCCACTTT
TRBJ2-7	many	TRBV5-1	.	CASSLAGSYEQYF	TGCGCCAGCAGCTTGGCCGGCTCCTACGAGCAGTACTTC
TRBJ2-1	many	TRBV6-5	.	CASSYRGSSYNEQFF	TGTGCCAGCAGTTACCGGGGGAGCTCCTACAATGAGCAGTTCTTC
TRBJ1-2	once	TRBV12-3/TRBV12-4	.	CASSLGSWGYTF	TGTGCCAGCAGTTTAGGGTCATGGGGCTACACCTTC
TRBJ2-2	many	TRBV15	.	CATREGTNTGELFF	TGTGCCACCAGGGAGGGTACGAACACCGGGGAGCTGTTTTTT
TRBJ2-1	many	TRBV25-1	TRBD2	CASTRRGGRDEQFF	TGTGCCAGCACCCGGCGGGGAGGGCGGGATGAGCAGTTCTTC
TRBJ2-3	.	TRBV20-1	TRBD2	CSAIAGGRSTDTQYF	TGCAGTGCTATAGCGGGGGGCAGAAGCACAGATACGCAGTATTTT
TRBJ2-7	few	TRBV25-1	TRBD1	CANTVNGTGSYEQYF	TGTGCCAACACAGTAAACGGGACAGGGTCCTACGAGCAGTACTTC
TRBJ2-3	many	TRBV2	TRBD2	CASSEGTSGRTDTQYF	TGTGCCAGCAGTGAAGGTACTAGCGGGAGAACAGATACGCAGTATTTT
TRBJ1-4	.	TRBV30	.	CAWRSQRLGEKLFF	TGTGCCTGGAGGTCCCAGCGACTGGGGGAAAAACTGTTTTTT
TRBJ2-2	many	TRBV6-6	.	CASSYGKQVTFSGELFF	TGTGCCAGCAGTTACGGGAAACAAGTAACGTTCTCTGGGGAGCTGTTTTTT
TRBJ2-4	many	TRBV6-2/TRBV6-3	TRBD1	CASSADRGRYIQYF	TGTGCCAGCAGTGCGGACAGGGGACGGTACATTCAGTACTTC
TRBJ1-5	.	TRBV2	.	CASSEQGGQPQHF	TGTGCCAGCAGTGAACAGGGTGGTCAGCCCCAGCATTTT
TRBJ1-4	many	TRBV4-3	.	CASSQTIGTGNEKLFF	TGCGCCAGCAGCCAGACTATCGGGACCGGTAATGAAAAACTGTTTTTT
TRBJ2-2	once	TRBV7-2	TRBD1	CASRVTGGFTGELFF	TGTGCCAGCAGAGTGACAGGGGGTTTCACCGGGGAGCTGTTTTTT
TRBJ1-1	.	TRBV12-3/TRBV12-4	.	CASSFLAGMNTEAFF	TGTGCCAGCAGTTTTCTTGCGGGGATGAACACTGAAGCTTTCTTT
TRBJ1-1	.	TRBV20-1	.	CSAQRSNTEAFF	TGCAGTGCTCAGAGATCGAACACTGAAGCTTTCTTT
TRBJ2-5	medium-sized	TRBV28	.	CASSSQGRKETQYF	TGTGCCAGCAGTTCCCAGGGGAGGAAGGAGACCCAGTACTTC
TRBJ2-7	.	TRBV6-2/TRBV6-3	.	CASSFGHLGPYEQYF	TGTGCCAGCAGCTTCGGACACCTTGGGCCCTACGAGCAGTACTTC
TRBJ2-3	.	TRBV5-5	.	CASSKQGDADTQYF	TGTGCCAGCAGTAAACAGGGTGATGCAGATACGCAGTATTTT
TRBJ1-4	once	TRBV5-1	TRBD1	CASSLTGVFEKLFF	TGCGCCAGCAGCTTAACAGGGGTCTTTGAAAAACTGTTTTTT
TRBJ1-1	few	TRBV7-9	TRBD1	CASSIQGAAEAFF	TGTGCCAGCAGCATACAGGGGGCTGCTGAAGCTTTCTTT
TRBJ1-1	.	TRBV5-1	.	CASSLGGGLTEAFF	TGCGCCAGCAGCCTGGGTGGGGGGCTCACCGAAGCTTTCTTT